Given below is one T cell receptor (beta chain) in context. Its antigen remains undetermined. No much larger clonotype is one base removed from it; base qualities were not supplied. This specimen belongs to a study of blood T cells in healthy people across ages (dated by TCRdb to about 2015). Looking at the study overall: Template switching captured roughly one uniquely barcoded TCR beta cDNA molecule per two T cells in model experiments. The study measured age-related changes in TCR beta repertoire diversity using deep sequencing normalized with unique cDNA molecular identifiers. Donors were grouped into four age groups: young (average 16 years), middle-aged (under 40), aged (approximately 58) and long-lived (about 82). To avoid experimental bias, donors of different ages were spread randomly across the sequencing lanes. The study analyzed two additional independent replicas of 1 million unique cDNA reads from the same blood draw for two donors, one aged 18 to 30 and one aged 80 or older.

Library method: 5' RACE. The sequencer listed for this sample is Illumina HiSeq 2500. A second 7 to 11 cycle PCR used a sample-barcoded 5' primer and a J-beta primer mix. Each TCR beta cDNA molecule received a unique molecular identifier from a template-switch 5' adaptor carrying 12 random nucleotides. Each sample yielded at least 2.5 million CDR3-containing paired-end reads. First-strand cDNA synthesis was performed from all RNA using the Mint cDNA synthesis kit, with priming by a TRBC-specific oligonucleotide. After uracil-DNA glycosylase treatment, a first 18-cycle PCR used universal primers M1SS and BC2_uni_R on all cDNA. The published analysis was carried out like this. Normalization of each sample was performed by random selection of 1 million high-quality reads, each carrying a distinct molecular identifier. Instead of being binned into consensus sequences, reads with shared molecular identifiers were discarded. MiTCR, with a Q25 quality threshold and the strictest error-elimination algorithm, was used for CDR3 identification, clonotype clustering and error correction. A nonparametric unseen species model with Euler transformation was used to estimate a lower bound on total TCR beta diversity. The public reads were reanalyzed by TCRdb: fastp trimming at Q25, MiXCR alignment, in-frame beta chains only. When rows share a CDR3 protein, they turn into one entry using the most common DNA and genes. TCRdb's processing, not the authors' own work, is the source of the V and J calls. The sample yields about 900,000 distinct CDR3 sequences; around 48% were counted once. Clones ranked in the top ten supply roughly 12% of the sample.

The CDR3 goes from the cysteine to the phenylalanine over 17 residues. Just the 51-base CDR3 DNA is kept, in frame starting at base 1. V gives up 7 bases and J gives up 4 bases, and the segment between their germline ends measures 23 bases. The donors were roughly 40 Caucasian individuals from Russia, aged roughly 6 to 90 years, who were systemically healthy. Each donor gave 8 to 10 milliliters of peripheral blood, collected into EDTA-treated Vacutainer tubes. Ficoll-Paque density-gradient centrifugation was used to isolate PBMCs, with at least 7 million per sample. Total RNA was extracted from PBMCs with Trizol reagent, with at least 5 micrograms obtained per sample. The percentages of naive CD45RAhigh/CD27high T cells were determined by flow cytometry on a PBMC aliquot from every donor. Summary of the overall study and its limitations: Total diversity estimates from one million sequenced T cells were considered lower bounds and underestimates. There was a strong correlation between observed TCR beta diversity and the percentage of naive T cells measured by flow cytometry. Compared with the aged group, more naive CD4+ T cells, fewer expanded clones and increased TCR diversity were shown by the long-lived group, suggesting age selection. Donor CMV infection status was unknown, potentially confounding age-related changes in expanded clonotypes. Observed TCR beta diversity per million T cells fell roughly linearly with age, and a significant reduction was already apparent by age around 39. Because profiling used bulk unsorted PBMCs, naive and antigen-experienced compartments could not be compared conclusively.

Sequencing was carried out using blood. This sequence uses TRBV12-3 or TRBV12-4 and TRBJ2-1; the D gene could be either TRBD1 or TRBD2, each agreeing at 6 bases. The source of this sequence is a man aged 25-45 years in good health. The CDR3 corresponds to CASILLPSGAGYNEQFF. In nucleotide form, the sequence is TGTGCCAGCATTCTACTCCCGTCGGGGGCGGGTTACAATGAGCAGTTCTTC.